Below are 9 T cell receptor beta chains sequenced from a single sample in a study of cytomegalovirus exposure and HLA in healthy donors. With 60 Vbeta and 13 Jbeta primers, the PCR was carried out. Assay used: immunoSEQ multiplex PCR; TCRdb lists only in-frame clones, some missing. The sample records approximately 150,000 clones, roughly 85% being singletons. Input material: PBMCs. The receptors derive from a man between 40 and 49 years old in good health and CMV-seronegative.

This clone showed up just a few times. V is TRBV18 and J is TRBJ1-1; a possible D gene is TRBD1 (6 bases). The CDR3 consists of 14 residues. The V end was cut by 5 bases, the J end by 1 base, with 11 bases between. The germline V gene encodes CDR1 KGHSH and CDR2 LQKENI. The CDR3 DNA reads TGTGCCAGCTCAACAAAACAGGGGAACACTGAAGCTTTCTTT. Protein product: CASSTKQGNTEAFF.

V is TRBV6-4 and J is TRBJ2-7; tentatively, D is TRBD1 (6 bases). The CDR3 runs 15 residues. CDR1 and CDR2 from the germline V gene are MRHNA and SNTAGT. V lost 2 bases to trimming and J lost 2 bases, with 13 bases between them. CDR3: CASSDLGTSPYEQYF. For the CDR3, the DNA is TGTGCCAGCAGTGACCTCGGGACAAGTCCCTACGAGCAGTACTTC.

The gene calls are TRBV28 and TRBJ1-1, with a tentative D call TRBD1 (5 bases). CDR3 length: 15 amino acids. The germline V and J ends were trimmed by 5 bases and 4 bases, with 17 bases remaining between them. CDR1 and CDR2 from the germline V gene are MDHEN and SYDVKM. DNA of the CDR3: TGTGCCAGCAGTGAGACCCACGGGGGGGTCACTGAAGCTTTCTTT. It is translated as CASSETHGGVTEAFF. Filled out from reference TRBV28 and TRBJ1-1, the complete variable domain reads DVKVTQSSRYLVKRTGEKVFLECVQDMDHENMFWYRQDPGLGLRLIYFSYDVKMKEKGDIPEGYSVSREKKERFSLILESASTNQTSMYLCASSETHGGVTEAFFGQGTRLTVV.

The chain is built from TRBV20-1 and TRBJ2-7; D not resolved. Deletions cut 1 base from V and 4 bases from J, with 5 bases between. The CDR3 runs 11 residues. The germline V gene encodes CDR1 DFQATT and CDR2 SNEGSKA (reference sequence). The DNA for the CDR3 is TGCAGTGCTAGAGTTCTTTACGAGCAGTACTTC. Translated: CSARVLYEQYF.

The rearrangement joins TRBV6-1 to TRBJ1-2, with 8 bases identical to TRBD1. The CDR3 is 14 residues long. V was pared by 6 bases and J by 4 bases, with 7 bases of the junction left unmatched. Germline CDR1 MNHNS, CDR2 SASEGT. The CDR3 bases are TGTGCCAGCAGCCCTGGACAGGGAGTCTATGGCTACACCTTC. Protein: CASSPGQGVYGYTF.

V usage is TRBV27 and J usage is TRBJ2-7, with D tentatively TRBD1 (8 bases). There are 13 residues in the CDR3. Trimming pared 5 bases from V and 11 bases from J, leaving 19 bases between. Germline values: CDR1 MNHEY, CDR2 SMNVEV (reference sequence). CDR3 residues: CASSLAGQGGEYF. The CDR3, as DNA: TGTGCCAGCAGTCTAGCTGGACAGGGAGGGGAGTACTTC.

The genes are TRBV2 and TRBJ1-5; the D gene is possibly TRBD1 (6 bases). Germline assignment: CDR1 SNHLY and CDR2 FYNNEI. Trimming pared 7 bases from V and 4 bases from J, leaving 11 bases between. The CDR3 is made up of 13 amino acids. CDR3 sequence: CASNQGRNQPQHF. The CDR3 DNA sequence: TGTGCCAGCAACCAGGGGCGGAATCAGCCCCAGCATTTT.

The genes are TRBV11-2 and TRBJ1-1; D possibly corresponds to TRBD1 (6 bases). CDR1 is SGHAT and CDR2 is FQNNGV in the germline V gene. The CDR3 is 13 amino acids. Deletions cut 1 base from V and 12 bases from J, with 15 bases between. In DNA form, the CDR3 reads TGTGCCAGCAGCTTAGGAAGGGGGGGCGCAACTTTCTTT. Translated, it gives CASSLGRGGATFF.

This chain connects TRBV5-1 to TRBJ2-1; 8 nucleotides line up with TRBD1. V shed 4 bases and J 4 bases; nucleotides not matched to a gene: 7. Per the germline V gene, CDR1 is SGHRS and CDR2 is YFSETQ. The CDR3 is 15 amino acids. The CDR3 is CASSPGQGQYNEQFF. In DNA form, the CDR3 reads TGCGCCAGCAGCCCAGGACAGGGCCAATACAATGAGCAGTTCTTC.